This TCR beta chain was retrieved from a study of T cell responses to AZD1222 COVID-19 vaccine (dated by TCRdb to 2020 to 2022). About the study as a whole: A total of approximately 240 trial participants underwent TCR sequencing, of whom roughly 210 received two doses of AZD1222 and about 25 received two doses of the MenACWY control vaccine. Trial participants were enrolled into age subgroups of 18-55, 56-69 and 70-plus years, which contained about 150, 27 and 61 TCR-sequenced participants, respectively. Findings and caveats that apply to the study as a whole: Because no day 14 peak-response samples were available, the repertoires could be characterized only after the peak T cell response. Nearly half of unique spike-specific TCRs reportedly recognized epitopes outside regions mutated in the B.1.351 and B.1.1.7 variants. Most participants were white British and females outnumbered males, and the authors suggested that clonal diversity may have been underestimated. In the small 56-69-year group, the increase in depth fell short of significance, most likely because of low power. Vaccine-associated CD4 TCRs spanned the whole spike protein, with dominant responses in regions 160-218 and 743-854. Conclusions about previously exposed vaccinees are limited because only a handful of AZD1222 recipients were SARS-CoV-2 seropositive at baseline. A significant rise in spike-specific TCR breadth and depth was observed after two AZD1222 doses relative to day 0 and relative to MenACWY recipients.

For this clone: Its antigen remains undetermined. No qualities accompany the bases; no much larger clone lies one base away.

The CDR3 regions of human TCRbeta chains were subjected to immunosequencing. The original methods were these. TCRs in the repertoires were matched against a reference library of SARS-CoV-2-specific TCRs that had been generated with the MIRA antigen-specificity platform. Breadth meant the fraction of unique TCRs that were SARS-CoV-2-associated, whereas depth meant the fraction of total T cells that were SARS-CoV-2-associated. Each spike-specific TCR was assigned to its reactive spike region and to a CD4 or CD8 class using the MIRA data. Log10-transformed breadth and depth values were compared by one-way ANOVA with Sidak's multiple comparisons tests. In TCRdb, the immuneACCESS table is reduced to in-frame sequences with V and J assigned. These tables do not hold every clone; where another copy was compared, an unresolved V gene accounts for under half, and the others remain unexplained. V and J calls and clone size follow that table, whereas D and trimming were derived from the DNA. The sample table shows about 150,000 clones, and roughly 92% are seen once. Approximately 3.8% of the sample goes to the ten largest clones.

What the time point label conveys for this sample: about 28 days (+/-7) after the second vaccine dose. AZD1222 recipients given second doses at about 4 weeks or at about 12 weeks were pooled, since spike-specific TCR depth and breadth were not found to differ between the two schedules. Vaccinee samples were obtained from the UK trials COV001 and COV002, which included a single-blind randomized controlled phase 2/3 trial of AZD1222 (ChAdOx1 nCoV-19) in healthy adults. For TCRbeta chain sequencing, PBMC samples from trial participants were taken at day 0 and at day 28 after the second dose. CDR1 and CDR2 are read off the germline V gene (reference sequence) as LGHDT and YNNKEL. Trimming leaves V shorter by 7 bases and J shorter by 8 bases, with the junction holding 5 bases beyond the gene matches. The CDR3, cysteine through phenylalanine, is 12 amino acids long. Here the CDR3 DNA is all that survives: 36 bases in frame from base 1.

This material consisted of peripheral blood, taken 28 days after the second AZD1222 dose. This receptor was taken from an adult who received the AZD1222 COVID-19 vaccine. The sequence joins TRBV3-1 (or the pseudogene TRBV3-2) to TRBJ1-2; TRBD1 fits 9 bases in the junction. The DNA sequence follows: TGTGCCAGCACCCCGACAGGGGGAGGCTACACCTTC. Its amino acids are CASTPTGGGYTF.